The 23 T cell receptor beta chains below come from one sample, sequenced in a study of shared clonotypes between healthy human individuals. Sequenced by immunoSEQ multiplex PCR; TCRdb stores in-frame clones only, minus some. The sample holds about a million clones; 65% to 80% are singletons and the top ten take roughly 1.4%. Material: memory CD4+ T cells sorted from blood. Subset indicated: CD45RA-negative fraction. Receptors originate from a man in his late teens or twenties in good health.

Regarding this clone: A far larger clone is a single base away, which makes a read error likely. The identical CDR3 is also encoded by other nucleotide sequences in the sample. The genes are TRBV11-2 and TRBJ1-6; no definite D call. The germline V gene has CDR1 SGHAT and CDR2 FQNNGV. The CDR3 loop spans 15 amino acids. CDR3 DNA: TGTGCCAGCAGCCTAGAAGTAGGGAGGACCAAGCCCCTCCACTTT. Translation: CASSLEVGRTKPLHF.

The gene calls are TRBV9 and TRBJ2-2; TRBD1 agrees at 8 bases. The germline CDR1 and CDR2 sequences are SGDLS and YYNGEE. With 3 bases clipped from V and 6 bases from J, the junction kept 4 bases outside the gene matches. This CDR3 comprises 14 residues. The CDR3 DNA reads as TGTGCCAGCAGCGAACGGACAGGGCCCGGGGAGCTGTTTTTT. Translated: CASSERTGPGELFF. The full variable domain, with the rest looked up from reference TRBV9 and TRBJ2-2, is DSGVTQTPKHLITATGQRVTLRCSPRSGDLSVYWYQQSLDQGLQFLIQYYNGEERAKGNILERFSAQQFPDLHSELNLSSLELGDSALYFCASSERTGPGELFFGEGSRLTVL.

This clone was seen a few times. CDR3 sequence (DNA): TGTGCCATCAGTGGGGGTCAGGGGGCCGAGCAGTACTTC. This translates into CAISGGQGAEQYF. This chain connects TRBV10-3 to TRBJ2-7; TRBD1 agrees at 8 bases. CDR1 is ENHRY and CDR2 is SYGVKD in the germline V gene. This CDR3 has 13 residues. V was clipped by 4 bases and J by 6 bases; unmatched bases: 5.

The CDR3 is CAWRTVYNSPLHF. CDR3 sequence (DNA): TGTGCCTGGAGGACAGTCTATAATTCACCCCTCCACTTT. The chain combines TRBV30 with TRBJ1-6; the D gene is possibly TRBD1 (5 bases). CDR1 is GTSNPN and CDR2 is SVGIG in the germline V gene (reference sequence). CDR3 length: 13 amino acids. Trimming took 3 bases from V and 3 from J, leaving 6 bases between them.

The rearrangement links TRBV5-1 to TRBJ2-7; weak D call: TRBD1 (6 bases). Germline CDR1 is SGHRS and CDR2 is YFSETQ. The CDR3 length is 13 residues. Trimming pared 3 bases from V and 1 base from J, leaving 8 bases between. The DNA of the CDR3 is TGCGCCAGCAGCTGGGGGCCTTCCTACGAGCAGTACTTC. Translating gives CASSWGPSYEQYF.

The count of this clone is one. The rearrangement joins TRBV27 to TRBJ2-7, with D unclear. V was cut by 4 bases and J by 2 bases, with 15 bases left in between. Germline lookup yields CDR1 MNHEY and CDR2 SMNVEV (reference sequence). The CDR3 runs to 15 residues. DNA for the CDR3: TGTGCCAGCAGTTCCCCCGCCAGGCGTCCCTACGAGCAGTACTTC. Translating gives CASSSPARRPYEQYF.

V is TRBV2 and J is TRBJ1-4, with a tentative D call TRBD1 (5 bases). This CDR3 has 13 residues. Germline V CDR1 and CDR2: SNHLY, FYNNEI. V lost 7 bases to trimming and J lost 5 bases, with 11 bases between them. The CDR3 DNA reads TGTGCCAGCATTCGGGGGATCAATGAAAAACTGTTTTTT. Translation gives CASIRGINEKLFF.

The V gene is TRBV5-6, the J gene TRBJ1-2, with 7 bases matching TRBD1. Germline V CDR1 and CDR2: SGHDT, YYEEEE. This CDR3 comprises 15 residues. Germline trimming cut 6 bases from V and 6 bases from J; bases unmatched to any gene: 14. In DNA, the CDR3 is TGTGCCAGCATCCTAGACTTGACAGGGATAGATGGCTACACCTTC. It codes for CASILDLTGIDGYTF.

The CDR3 region is CASSTADAYEQYF. The CDR3 DNA reads TGTGCCAGTAGTACAGCTGATGCCTACGAGCAGTACTTC. The chain links TRBV19 to TRBJ2-7; D unclear. The CDR3 totals 13 residues. In germline, CDR1 is LNHDA, CDR2 SQIVND (reference sequence). V lost 4 bases to trimming and J lost 2 bases, with 9 bases between them. The entire variable domain, with the rest obtained from reference TRBV19 and TRBJ2-7, is as follows: DGGITQSPKYLFRKEGQNVTLSCEQNLNHDAMYWYRQDPGQGLRLIYYSQIVNDFQKGDIAEGYSVSREKKESFPLTVTSAQKNPTAFYLCASSTADAYEQYFGPGTRLTVT.

Only a few counts were recorded for this clone. The DNA for the CDR3 is TGTGCCAGCAGCTTAGGGGGGAAGAATTCACCCCTCCACTTT. It is translated as CASSLGGKNSPLHF. V gene TRBV11-2 combines with J gene TRBJ1-6; a possible D gene is TRBD1 (5 bases). Germline CDR1 SGHAT, CDR2 FQNNGV. This CDR3 spans 14 amino acids. The V gene lost 1 base and the J gene lost 7 bases, with 8 bases spanning the gap.

V gene TRBV10-3 combines with J gene TRBJ2-3; D might be TRBD1 (6 bases). Trimming removed 7 bases at V and 2 bases at J, with 16 bases between. Looked up from germline, CDR1 is ENHRY and CDR2 is SYGVKD. The CDR3 sequence is 15 residues long. The CDR3 coding sequence is TGTGCCATCAACTCGGGACATCAGAACACAGATACGCAGTATTTT. It is translated as CAINSGHQNTDTQYF.

This chain joins TRBV6-7 and TRBJ2-3; no clear D. TRBV6-7 is an open reading frame whose function is uncertain. The CDR3 is made up of 13 amino acids. Trimming removed 6 bases at V and 2 bases at J, with 9 bases between. CDR3 in DNA: TGTGCCAGCAGGGCACAATCCACAGATACGCAGTATTTT. This gives the protein CASRAQSTDTQYF.

The chain employs TRBV5-5 and TRBJ1-1, with D unclear. The V and J ends lost 2 bases and 1 base respectively, with 12 bases between them. Germline CDR1 and CDR2: SGHKS and YYEKEE (reference sequence). This CDR3 contains 15 residues. CDR3 sequence: CASSFSARKNTEAFF. DNA for the CDR3: TGTGCCAGCAGCTTCTCGGCCAGGAAGAACACTGAAGCTTTCTTT. Based on the CDR3 plus reference TRBV5-5 and TRBJ1-1, the full variable domain is DAGVTQSPTHLIKTRGQQVTLRCSPISGHKSVSWYQQVLGQGPQFIFQYYEKEERGRGNFPDRFSARQFPNYSSELNVNALLLGDSALYLCASSFSARKNTEAFFGQGTRLTVV.

This clone was observed a handful of times. The chain couples TRBV11-2 to TRBJ1-1; 7 bases are a match to TRBD1. The CDR3 totals 16 residues. The trim removed 5 bases at V and 1 base at J, leaving 10 bases unmatched. From germline, CDR1 is SGHAT and CDR2 FQNNGV. The CDR3 nucleotides are TGTGCCAGCAGCCGCCGAAGGGGGACAGCGAACACTGAAGCTTTCTTT. It encodes CASSRRRGTANTEAFF.

This chain joins TRBV19 and TRBJ2-3; 8 positions agree with TRBD2. This CDR3 spans 13 amino acids. Germline V CDR1 and CDR2: LNHDA, SQIVND (reference sequence). Germline trimming cut 7 bases from V and 5 bases from J; bases unmatched to any gene: 5. CDR3 amino acids: CASIGGAGDTQYF. CDR3 nucleotides: TGTGCCAGTATCGGGGGGGCCGGAGATACGCAGTATTTT.

This clone was seen only a few times. The V call is TRBV14, the J call TRBJ2-2; maybe TRBD1 (6 bases). CDR1 is SGHDN and CDR2 is FVKESK in the germline V gene. The CDR3 covers 14 residues. Trimming shortened V by 7 bases and J by 3 bases, and 12 bases separated the two germline ends. The DNA of the CDR3 is TGTGCCAGCAAGCCGACAGGAGACACCGGGGAGCTGTTTTTT. Translation: CASKPTGDTGELFF.

In its sample, this clone was seen once. The chain recombines TRBV19 with TRBJ2-5; D unclear. V was clipped by 5 bases and J by 0 bases, with 10 bases between them. Germline V gives CDR1 LNHDA, CDR2 SQIVND (reference sequence). The CDR3 has 14 amino acids. CDR3 protein: CASSPTRNQETQYF. DNA of the CDR3: TGTGCCAGTAGTCCGACAAGAAACCAAGAGACCCAGTACTTC.

The rearrangement uses TRBV5-6 and TRBJ2-5, with 9 bases matching TRBD1. Germline assignment: CDR1 SGHDT and CDR2 YYEEEE. The V and J ends lost 4 bases and 5 bases, in that order; junction bases with no gene match: 3. This CDR3 has 13 amino acids. CDR3 in DNA: TGTGCCAGCAGCGGGGACAGGGTTGAGACCCAGTACTTC. Residues: CASSGDRVETQYF.

In this sample, this clone turned up once. The rearrangement uses TRBV5-6 and TRBJ2-3; D unclear. Germline loops: CDR1 SGHDT, CDR2 YYEEEE. The CDR3 is 16 residues long. V shed 6 bases and J shed 0 bases, with 17 bases lying between them. CDR3 sequence reads: CASTEWYSSSTDTQYF. The DNA of the CDR3 is TGTGCCAGCACCGAATGGTACAGTTCTAGCACAGATACGCAGTATTTT.

This clone has a handful of counts. This rearrangement joins TRBV13 to TRBJ2-7, with TRBD1 matching over 8 bases. The CDR3 consists of 11 residues. Germline CDR1 PRHDT, CDR2 FYEKMQ (reference sequence). V lost 5 bases to trimming and J lost 6 bases; unmatched junction nucleotides: 0. CDR3: CASSTGGEQYF. CDR3 sequence (DNA): TGTGCCAGCAGCACAGGGGGCGAGCAGTACTTC.

This clone has more than one count but fewer than ten. The V call is TRBV7-9, the J call TRBJ2-1; 8 nucleotides line up with TRBD2. The V gene's germline CDR1 is SEHNR and CDR2 FQNEAQ (reference sequence). Losses at the gene ends were 5 bases for V and 8 bases for J; bases not matched to a gene: 8. This CDR3 has 14 amino acids. CDR3 sequence: CASSQGTRRDEQFF. CDR3 DNA sequence: TGTGCCAGCAGCCAAGGGACTAGGAGGGATGAGCAGTTCTTC.

The chain couples TRBV25-1 to TRBJ1-4; D not resolved. The CDR3 has 15 amino acids. The germline V gene encodes CDR1 MGHDK and CDR2 SYGVNS. Trimming left V 3 bases short and J 0 bases short, with 8 bases between. DNA of the CDR3: TGTGCCAGCAGTGACCTACAGTCAACTAATGAAAAACTGTTTTTT. Protein: CASSDLQSTNEKLFF.

The V gene is TRBV5-6, the J gene TRBJ2-2; TRBD1 might be the D (6 bases). CDR3 length equals 15 residues. Trimming cost V 0 bases and J 6 bases, with 12 bases left between them. The germline gives CDR1 SGHDT, CDR2 YYEEEE. The CDR3 reads CASSLVSQGPGELFF. As DNA, the CDR3 is TGTGCCAGCAGCTTGGTGTCCCAGGGGCCCGGGGAGCTGTTTTTT.